Below are 5 T cell receptor beta chains sequenced from a single sample in a study of T-cell memory formation after mild COVID-19. TCRdb called the 5' RACE reads again in MiXCR, with one record for every CDR3 protein. The sample yields about 400,000 distinct CDR3 sequences, roughly 18% seen once. Sequencing was done on a sample of PBMCs or a T cell subset sorted from them (not recorded which). These receptors were collected from a man aged 18 to 35 who had mild COVID-19 (a few samples of this study predate the infection). Cell type and time point are not known.

This sequence joins TRBV5-1 and TRBJ2-3, with 11 positions matching TRBD2. Looked up from germline, CDR1 is SGHRS and CDR2 is YFSETQ. The CDR3 length is 15 residues. The ends lost 3 bases at V and 2 bases at J; junction bases unmatched: 2. DNA of the CDR3: TGCGCCAGCAGCTGGGGACTAGCGGACACAGATACGCAGTATTTT. Protein: CASSWGLADTDTQYF.

As DNA, the CDR3 is TGCGCCAGCAGGGGACAGGGCCCCAATGAGCAGTTCTTC. Protein product: CASRGQGPNEQFF. The V call is TRBV4-1, the J call TRBJ2-1, with TRBD1 identical over 9 bases. V lost 6 bases and J lost 6; bases outside the gene matches: 3. Germline CDR1 reads MGHRA; CDR2 reads YSYEKL. This CDR3 has 13 residues.

This clonotype was counted a few times. The chain carries TRBV5-4 and TRBJ2-2; D might be TRBD1 or TRBD2, each matching 5 bases. Trimming pared 4 bases from V and 4 bases from J, leaving 17 bases between. Germline CDR1 is SGHNT and CDR2 is YYREEE (reference sequence). This CDR3 contains 16 residues. The CDR3 DNA reads as TGTGCCAGCAGCCCCCAAGCAAGGGGAGTCACCGGGGAGCTGTTTTTT. It yields the protein CASSPQARGVTGELFF.

This clonotype was counted a few times. This CDR3 reads CASSYTHPGQGDYGYTF. The CDR3, as DNA: TGTGCCAGCAGTTACACCCATCCGGGACAGGGGGACTATGGCTACACCTTC. The J gene is TRBJ1-2, the V gene TRBV6-2 or TRBV6-3; TRBD1 matches 11 bases. The CDR3 sequence is 17 residues long. Trimming at V came to 2 bases and at J to 3 bases, leaving 8 bases not matched to a gene. CDR1 MNHEY and CDR2 SVGEGT come from the germline V gene.

This clonotype turned up a few times. J is TRBJ1-1 and V is TRBV7-8, with D hard to call. The CDR3 runs 14 residues. Deletions cut 5 bases from V and 4 bases from J, with 14 bases between. CDR1 is SGHVS, CDR2 FQNEAQ, per germline. CDR3 nucleotides: TGTGCCAGCAGCGCGCAACAAGGAGGCACTGAAGCTTTCTTT. This encodes CASSAQQGGTEAFF.